The 20 T cell receptor beta chains given below trace back to one sample, sequenced in a study of neurological immune-mediated disorders. TCRdb recomputed calls from the 5' RACE reads with MiXCR, one row per CDR3 protein. The sample lists 30,000 to 40,000 distinct CDR3 sequences, roughly 7% occurring once. The sequencing input was PBMCs. These TCRs come from a woman aged 40 to 50 in good health.

This clonotype was detected only a few times. This chain uses TRBV16 with TRBJ1-5, with D unresolved. V was clipped by 2 bases and J by 0 bases, with 14 bases between them. The CDR3 is 17 residues long. The germline V gene has CDR1 KGHSY and CDR2 FQNENV. DNA of the CDR3: TGTGCCAGCAGCCAAGGACGAGCGGTTCATAGCAATCAGCCCCAGCATTTT. Protein: CASSQGRAVHSNQPQHF.

This clonotype has ten or more counts. CDR3 coding DNA: TGCGCCAGCAGCTTGGAAACAGGGAGAGGACATGAGCAGTTCTTC. It translates to CASSLETGRGHEQFF. The J gene is TRBJ2-1, the V gene TRBV5-1, with D perhaps matching TRBD1 (6 bases). V lost 0 bases and J lost 8, with 15 bases in between. From germline, CDR1 is SGHRS and CDR2 YFSETQ. CDR3 length: 15 residues. Drawing the rest from reference TRBV5-1 and TRBJ2-1, the complete variable domain is KAGVTQTPRYLIKTRGQQVTLSCSPISGHRSVSWYQQTPGQGLQFLFEYFSETQRNKGNFPGRFSGRQFSNSRSEMNVSTLELGDSALYLCASSLETGRGHEQFFGPGTRLTVL.

This clonotype occurred many times. The chain couples TRBV3-1 to TRBJ2-7; 10 positions match TRBD2. Trimming cost V 4 bases and J 0 bases; bases outside gene matches: 6. This CDR3 region has 16 residues. Looked up from germline, CDR1 is LGHDT and CDR2 is YNNKEL (reference sequence). CDR3 DNA sequence: TGTGCCAGCAGCCCTTTCCTAGCGGGAGTCTCCTACGAGCAGTACTTC. It encodes CASSPFLAGVSYEQYF.

In this sample, this clonotype turned up many times. The genes are TRBV7-8 and TRBJ2-7; 8 positions agree with TRBD1. The junction had 4 bases not matched to a gene; V was cut back by 5 bases and J by 7 bases. From germline, CDR1 is SGHVS and CDR2 FQNEAQ. The length of the CDR3 is 12 residues. Here the CDR3 DNA reads TGTGCCAGCAGCCTGACAGGGGATGAGCAGTACGTC. Translation: CASSLTGDEQYV.

This clonotype came up many times. The chain links TRBV12-3 or TRBV12-4 to TRBJ2-5; TRBD1 aligns across 7 bases. This CDR3 spans 13 amino acids. V lost 5 bases, J lost 3 bases, and 3 bases stayed unmatched. In nucleotides, the CDR3 is TGTGCCAGCAGTCGGGACAGAAAAGAGACCCAGTACTTC. As protein: CASSRDRKETQYF.

This clonotype was seen repeatedly, ten times or more. The chain is built from TRBV28 and TRBJ1-1; the D gene is possibly TRBD1 (5 bases). The CDR3 has 15 residues. The V and J ends lost 6 bases and 0 bases respectively, with 14 bases between them. In germline, CDR1 is MDHEN, CDR2 SYDVKM. The CDR3 sequence is CASRTGATLNTEAFF. Here the CDR3 DNA reads TGTGCCAGCAGGACCGGGGCGACATTGAACACTGAAGCTTTCTTT. The variable domain in full, with the rest retrieved from reference TRBV28 and TRBJ1-1, is DVKVTQSSRYLVKRTGEKVFLECVQDMDHENMFWYRQDPGLGLRLIYFSYDVKMKEKGDIPEGYSVSREKKERFSLILESASTNQTSMYLCASRTGATLNTEAFFGQGTRLTVV.

This clonotype was counted at least ten times. The genes are TRBV18 and TRBJ1-5; possible D gene TRBD1, 5 bases. Germline values: CDR1 KGHSH, CDR2 LQKENI. CDR3 length: 14 residues. Trimming shortened V by 3 bases and J by 4 bases, and 10 bases separated the two germline ends. The CDR3 DNA reads as TGTGCCAGCTCACCTGACGGGGGGAATCAGCCCCAGCATTTT. Its translation: CASSPDGGNQPQHF.

Many counts were recorded for this clonotype. The chain links TRBV20-1 to TRBJ2-1; D may be TRBD2 (6 bases). V was clipped by 6 bases and J by 8 bases, with 20 bases between them. The CDR3 extends over 14 amino acids. CDR1 and CDR2 (germline): DFQATT, SNEGSKA (reference sequence). The CDR3 sequence: CSAPLSGRSDEQFF. CDR3 nucleotide sequence: TGCAGTGCGCCCCTTAGCGGACGTAGCGATGAGCAGTTCTTC.

This clonotype qualifies as medium-sized. V usage is TRBV4-1 and J usage is TRBJ2-1, with 7 bases lining up with TRBD2. Germline V lookup: CDR1 MGHRA, CDR2 YSYEKL. The CDR3 is 15 amino acids. Trimming removed 1 base from V and 3 bases from J; junction bases left unmatched: 3. In DNA, the CDR3 is TGCGCCAGCAGCCAAGCCGGGGGGAGCTACAATGAGCAGTTCTTC. This encodes CASSQAGGSYNEQFF.

This clonotype was picked up many times. This rearrangement joins TRBV5-1 to TRBJ2-2, with TRBD2 as a possible D gene (5 bases). The CDR3 totals 15 residues. The germline gives CDR1 SGHRS, CDR2 YFSETQ. V was cut by 4 bases and J by 3 bases, with 13 bases left in between. CDR3 sequence reads: CASSTEAFYTGELFF. The CDR3 coding sequence is TGCGCCAGCAGCACGGAGGCCTTTTACACCGGGGAGCTGTTTTTT.

This clonotype was counted ten times or more. The chain has TRBV12-3 or TRBV12-4 and TRBJ2-1; 11 bases are shared with TRBD2. This CDR3 has 15 residues. The V gene end was trimmed by 1 base and the J gene end by 7 bases; junction bases not matched to a gene: 3. The CDR3 nucleotides read TGTGCCAGCAGTTTAGGAACTAGCGGGAGTAATGAGCAGTTCTTC. Protein product: CASSLGTSGSNEQFF.

This clonotype was counted many times. The J gene is TRBJ1-1, the V gene TRBV7-2; unclear D gene. Germline V gene lookup returns CDR1 SGHTA and CDR2 FQGNSA. V lost 0 bases and J 0 bases, leaving 2 bases between the germline ends. There are 13 residues in the CDR3. CDR3 sequence (DNA): TGTGCCAGCAGCTTAGCCCTGAACACTGAAGCTTTCTTT. It specifies CASSLALNTEAFF.

The table lists this clonotype with many counts. This chain uses TRBV29-1 with TRBJ2-1; 10 bases are shared with TRBD1. V lost 4 bases to trimming and J lost 10 bases; unmatched junction nucleotides: 4. CDR1 and CDR2 from the germline V gene are SQVTM and ANQGSEA. CDR3 length: 12 amino acids. The DNA of the CDR3 is TGCAGCGTTGGGGGACAGGGGTTGGAGCAGTTCTTC. It yields the protein CSVGGQGLEQFF.

This clonotype occurred many times. The V and J genes are TRBV20-1 and TRBJ2-1; 12 bases are a match to TRBD2. The CDR3 is 15 residues long. J was trimmed by 2 bases and V by 3 bases; bases with no gene match: 2. The V gene's germline CDR1 is DFQATT and CDR2 SNEGSKA (reference sequence). CDR3 amino acids: CSARTSGSPYNEQFF. CDR3 nucleotides: TGCAGTGCTAGGACTAGCGGGAGTCCCTACAATGAGCAGTTCTTC.

Ten or more counts support this clonotype. The chain couples TRBV5-1 to TRBJ2-3, with D maybe TRBD2 (5 bases). The CDR3 loop spans 15 amino acids. CDR1 and CDR2 (germline): SGHRS, YFSETQ. With 0 bases removed from V and 4 bases from J, the gap between germline ends came to 12 bases. The CDR3 is CASSLAGKTPDTQYF. CDR3 coding DNA: TGCGCCAGCAGCTTGGCGGGAAAAACCCCAGATACGCAGTATTTT. Full variable domain (outside the CDR3, taken from reference TRBV5-1 and TRBJ2-3): KAGVTQTPRYLIKTRGQQVTLSCSPISGHRSVSWYQQTPGQGLQFLFEYFSETQRNKGNFPGRFSGRQFSNSRSEMNVSTLELGDSALYLCASSLAGKTPDTQYFGPGTRLTVL.

This clonotype was found many times. This sequence joins TRBV20-1 and TRBJ1-4; maybe TRBD1 (5 bases). The germline CDR1 and CDR2 sequences are DFQATT and SNEGSKA (reference sequence). The CDR3 runs to 13 residues. Trimming shortened V by 5 bases and J by 3 bases, and 10 bases separated the two germline ends. Here the CDR3 reads CSAHQGANEKLFF. The CDR3 DNA is TGCAGTGCTCATCAAGGGGCTAATGAAAAACTGTTTTTT.

This clonotype is medium-sized (0.01 to 0.1%) by share. The rearrangement links TRBV5-1 to TRBJ2-3, with 10 bases identical to TRBD2. The CDR3 sequence is 17 residues long. The J segment lost 3 bases and the V segment lost 0 bases, leaving 7 bases of the junction unmatched. CDR1 SGHRS and CDR2 YFSETQ come from the germline V gene. The CDR3 region is CASSLGPRAGGTDTQYF. As DNA, the CDR3 is TGCGCCAGCAGCTTGGGCCCGCGAGCGGGAGGGACAGATACGCAGTATTTT. The full variable domain, in which reference TRBV5-1 and TRBJ2-3 provide the parts outside the CDR3, is KAGVTQTPRYLIKTRGQQVTLSCSPISGHRSVSWYQQTPGQGLQFLFEYFSETQRNKGNFPGRFSGRQFSNSRSEMNVSTLELGDSALYLCASSLGPRAGGTDTQYFGPGTRLTVL.

As for this clonotype: This may come from a read error, since a much larger clone is one base off. The genes are TRBV7-2 and TRBJ2-5; D perhaps matches TRBD2 (6 bases). Trimming pared 1 base from V and 5 bases from J, leaving 20 bases between. Germline CDR1 and CDR2: SGHTA and FQGNSA. The CDR3 runs 17 residues. CDR3 in amino acids: CASSLVLGGRRSETQYF. CDR3 coding DNA: TGTGCCAGCAGCTTAGTTCTGGGGGGACGAAGGAGTGAGACCCAGTACTTC. Supplemented by reference TRBV7-2 and TRBJ2-5, the full variable domain reads GAGVSQSPSNKVTEKGKDVELRCDPISGHTALYWYRQSLGQGLEFLIYFQGNSAPDKSGLPSDRFSAERTGGSVSTLTIQRTQQEDSAVYLCASSLVLGGRRSETQYFGPGTRLLVL.

This clonotype is labeled medium-sized. The CDR3 region has the DNA TGTGCCAGCAGCTTTGTCACACATAGCAATCAGCCCCAGCATTTT. Its protein is CASSFVTHSNQPQHF. The chain uses TRBV5-5 and TRBJ1-5; D gene uncertain. The germline V gene encodes CDR1 SGHKS and CDR2 YYEKEE (reference sequence). Trimming stripped 2 bases from V and 0 bases from J, with 9 bases between. This CDR3 region has 15 residues.

In this sample, this clonotype turned up many times. The CDR3 loop reads CASSFTENIQYF. DNA for the CDR3: TGCGCCAGCAGTTTTACAGAAAACATTCAGTACTTC. The V call is TRBV5-1, the J call TRBJ2-4; D uncertain. CDR1 and CDR2 from the germline V gene are SGHRS and YFSETQ. The germline V and J ends were trimmed by 5 bases and 5 bases, with 8 bases remaining between them. This CDR3 comprises 12 residues.